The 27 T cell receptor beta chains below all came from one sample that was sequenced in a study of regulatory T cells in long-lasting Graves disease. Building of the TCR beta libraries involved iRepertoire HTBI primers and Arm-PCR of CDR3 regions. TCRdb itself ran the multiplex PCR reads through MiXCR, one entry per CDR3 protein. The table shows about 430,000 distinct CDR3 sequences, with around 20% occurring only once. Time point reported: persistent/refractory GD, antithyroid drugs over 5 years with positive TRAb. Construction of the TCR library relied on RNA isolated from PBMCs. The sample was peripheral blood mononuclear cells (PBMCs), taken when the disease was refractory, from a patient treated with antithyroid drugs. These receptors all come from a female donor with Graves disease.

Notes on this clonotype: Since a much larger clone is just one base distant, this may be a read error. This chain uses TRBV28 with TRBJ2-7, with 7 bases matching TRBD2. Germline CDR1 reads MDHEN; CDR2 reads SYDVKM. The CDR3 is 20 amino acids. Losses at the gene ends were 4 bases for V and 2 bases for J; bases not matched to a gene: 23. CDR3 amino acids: CASSSTPQGSWWGGPYEQYF. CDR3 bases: TGTGCCAGCAGTTCCACCCCCCAGGGAAGTTGGTGGGGGGGACCCTACGAGCAGTACTTC.

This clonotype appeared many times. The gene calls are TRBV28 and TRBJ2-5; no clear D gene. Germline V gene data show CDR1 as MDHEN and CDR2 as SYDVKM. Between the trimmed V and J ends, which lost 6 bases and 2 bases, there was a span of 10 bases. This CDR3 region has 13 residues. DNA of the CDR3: TGTGCCAGCAGCTTTCTCTCTCAAGAGACCCAGTACTTC. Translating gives CASSFLSQETQYF.

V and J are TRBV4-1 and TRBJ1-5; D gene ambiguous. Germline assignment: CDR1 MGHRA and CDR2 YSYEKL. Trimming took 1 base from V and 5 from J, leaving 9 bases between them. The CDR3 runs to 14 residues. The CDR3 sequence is CASSQGGIHQPQHF. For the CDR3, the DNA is TGCGCCAGCAGCCAAGGGGGAATACATCAGCCCCAGCATTTT.

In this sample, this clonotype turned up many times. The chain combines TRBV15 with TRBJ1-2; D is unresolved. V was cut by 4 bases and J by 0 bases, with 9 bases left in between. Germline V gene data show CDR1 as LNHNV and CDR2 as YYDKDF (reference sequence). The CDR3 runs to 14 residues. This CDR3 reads CATSKRDSNYGYTF. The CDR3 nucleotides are TGTGCCACCAGCAAGAGAGATTCTAACTATGGCTACACCTTC.

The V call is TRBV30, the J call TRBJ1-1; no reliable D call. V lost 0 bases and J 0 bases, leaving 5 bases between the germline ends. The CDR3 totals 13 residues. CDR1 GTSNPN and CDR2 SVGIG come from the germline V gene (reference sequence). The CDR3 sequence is CAWSVFLNTEAFF. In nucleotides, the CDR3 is TGTGCCTGGAGTGTATTCCTGAACACTGAAGCTTTCTTT.

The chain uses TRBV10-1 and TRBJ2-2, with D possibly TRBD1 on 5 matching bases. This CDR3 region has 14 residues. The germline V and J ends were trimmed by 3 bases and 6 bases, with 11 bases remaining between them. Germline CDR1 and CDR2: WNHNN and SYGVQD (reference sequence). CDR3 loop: CASSDRDSAGELFF. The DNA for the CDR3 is TGCGCCAGCAGTGACAGGGATAGTGCCGGGGAGCTGTTTTTT.

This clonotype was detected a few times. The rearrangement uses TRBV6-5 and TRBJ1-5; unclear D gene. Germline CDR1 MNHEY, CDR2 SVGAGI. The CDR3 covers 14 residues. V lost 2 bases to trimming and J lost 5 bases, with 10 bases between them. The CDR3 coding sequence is TGTGCCAGCAGTTACAGGGAAGAGGATCAGCCCCAGCATTTT. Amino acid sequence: CASSYREEDQPQHF.

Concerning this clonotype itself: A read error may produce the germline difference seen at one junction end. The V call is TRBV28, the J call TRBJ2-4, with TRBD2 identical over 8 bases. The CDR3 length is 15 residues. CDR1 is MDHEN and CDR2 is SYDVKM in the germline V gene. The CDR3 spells CASSSSGLAKDIRYF. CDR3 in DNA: TGTGCCAGCAGTTCTAGCGGACTAGCCAAAGACATTCGGTACTTC.

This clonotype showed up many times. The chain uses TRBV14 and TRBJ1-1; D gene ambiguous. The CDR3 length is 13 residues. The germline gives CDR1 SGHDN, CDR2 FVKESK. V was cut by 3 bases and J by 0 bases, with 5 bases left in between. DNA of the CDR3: TGTGCCAGCAGCCACGTCATGAACACTGAAGCTTTCTTT. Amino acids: CASSHVMNTEAFF. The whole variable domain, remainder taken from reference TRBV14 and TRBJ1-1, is EAGVTQFPSHSVIEKGQTVTLRCDPISGHDNLYWYRRVMGKEIKFLLHFVKESKQDESGMPNNRFLAERTGGTYSTLKVQPAELEDSGVYFCASSHVMNTEAFFGQGTRLTVV.

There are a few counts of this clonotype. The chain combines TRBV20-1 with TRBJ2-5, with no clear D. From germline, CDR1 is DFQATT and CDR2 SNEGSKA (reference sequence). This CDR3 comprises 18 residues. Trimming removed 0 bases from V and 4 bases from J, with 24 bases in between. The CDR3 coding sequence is TGCAGTGCTAGAGATAGGCCCCAAGGAGCGCAACCAGGAGAGACCCAGTACTTC. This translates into CSARDRPQGAQPGETQYF.

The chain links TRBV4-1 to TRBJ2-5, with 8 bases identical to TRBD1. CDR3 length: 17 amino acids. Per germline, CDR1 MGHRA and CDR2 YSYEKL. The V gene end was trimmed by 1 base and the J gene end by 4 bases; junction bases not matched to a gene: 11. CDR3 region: CASSQGLGQGATETQYF. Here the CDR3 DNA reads TGCGCCAGCAGCCAAGGGCTAGGGCAGGGGGCAACAGAGACCCAGTACTTC.

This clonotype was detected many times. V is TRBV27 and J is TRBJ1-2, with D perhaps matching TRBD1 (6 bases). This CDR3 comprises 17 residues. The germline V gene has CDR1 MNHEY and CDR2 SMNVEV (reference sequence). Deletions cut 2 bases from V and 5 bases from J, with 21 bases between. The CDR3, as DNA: TGTGCCAGCAGTTTAAAGGGGGTGACAGCCATCTTTTATGGCTACACCTTC. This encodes CASSLKGVTAIFYGYTF.

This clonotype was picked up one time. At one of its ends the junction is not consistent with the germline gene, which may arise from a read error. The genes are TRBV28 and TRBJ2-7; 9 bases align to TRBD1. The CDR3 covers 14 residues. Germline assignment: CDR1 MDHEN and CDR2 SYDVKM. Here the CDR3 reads CVSSPPGQGYEQYF. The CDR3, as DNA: TGTGTCAGCAGTCCACCGGGACAGGGTTACGAGCAGTACTTC.

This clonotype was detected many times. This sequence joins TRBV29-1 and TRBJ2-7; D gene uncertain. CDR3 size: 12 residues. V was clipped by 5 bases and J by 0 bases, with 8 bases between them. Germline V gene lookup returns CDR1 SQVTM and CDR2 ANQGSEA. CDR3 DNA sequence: TGCAGCGTTCAGAGAGACTCCTACGAGCAGTACTTC. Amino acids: CSVQRDSYEQYF.

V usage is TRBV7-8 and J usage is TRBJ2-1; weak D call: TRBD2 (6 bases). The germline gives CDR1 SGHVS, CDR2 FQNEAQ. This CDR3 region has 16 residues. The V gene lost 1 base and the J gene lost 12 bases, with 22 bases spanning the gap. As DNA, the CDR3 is TGTGCCAGCAGCTTAGTTGGGGGGAGTGCAGGCAATAGGCAGTTCTTC. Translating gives CASSLVGGSAGNRQFF.

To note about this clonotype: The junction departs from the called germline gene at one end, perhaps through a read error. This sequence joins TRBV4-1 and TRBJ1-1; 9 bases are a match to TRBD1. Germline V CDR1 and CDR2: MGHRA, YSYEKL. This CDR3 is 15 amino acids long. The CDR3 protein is CASSQGDRVETEALF. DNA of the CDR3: TGCGCCAGCAGCCAGGGGGACAGGGTGGAAACTGAAGCTCTCTTT.

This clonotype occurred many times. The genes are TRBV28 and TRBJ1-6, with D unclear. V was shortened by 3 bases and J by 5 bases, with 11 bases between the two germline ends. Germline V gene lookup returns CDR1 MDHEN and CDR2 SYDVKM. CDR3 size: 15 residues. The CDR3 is CASSLVRKNNSPLHF. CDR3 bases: TGTGCCAGCAGTTTGGTCAGAAAGAATAATTCACCCCTCCACTTT.

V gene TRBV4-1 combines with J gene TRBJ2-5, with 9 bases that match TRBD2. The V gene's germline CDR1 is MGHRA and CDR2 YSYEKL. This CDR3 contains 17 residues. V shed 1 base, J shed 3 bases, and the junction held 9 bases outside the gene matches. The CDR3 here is CASSQGARVAGEETQYF. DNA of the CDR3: TGCGCCAGCAGCCAAGGGGCCCGGGTAGCGGGAGAAGAGACCCAGTACTTC.

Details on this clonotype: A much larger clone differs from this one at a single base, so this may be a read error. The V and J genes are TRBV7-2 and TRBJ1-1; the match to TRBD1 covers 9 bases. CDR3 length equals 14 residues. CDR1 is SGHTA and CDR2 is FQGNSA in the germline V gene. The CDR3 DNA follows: TGTGTCAGCAGCCGGGACAGGGCTAACACTGAAGCTTTCTTT. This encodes CVSSRDRANTEAFF.

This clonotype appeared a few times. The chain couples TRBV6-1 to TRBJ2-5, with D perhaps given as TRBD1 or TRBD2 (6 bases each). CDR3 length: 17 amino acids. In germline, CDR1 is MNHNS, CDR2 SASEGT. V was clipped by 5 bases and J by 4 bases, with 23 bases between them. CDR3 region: CASSPLPEGGWRETQYF. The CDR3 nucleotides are TGTGCCAGCAGTCCTCTCCCTGAGGGGGGCTGGAGAGAGACCCAGTACTTC.

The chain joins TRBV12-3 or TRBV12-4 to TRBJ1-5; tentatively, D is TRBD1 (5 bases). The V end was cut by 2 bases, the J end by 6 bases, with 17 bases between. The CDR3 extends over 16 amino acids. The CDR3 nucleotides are TGTGCCAGCAGTTTATTTCGGGGGACCCTATCTCAGCCCCAGCATTTT. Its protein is CASSLFRGTLSQPQHF.

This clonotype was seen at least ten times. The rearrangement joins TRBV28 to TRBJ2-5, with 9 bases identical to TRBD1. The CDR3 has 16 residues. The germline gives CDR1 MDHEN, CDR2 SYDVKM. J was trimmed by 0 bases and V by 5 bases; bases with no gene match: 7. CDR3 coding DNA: TGTGCCAGCAGTCCACCGGGACAGGGTAACCAAGAGACCCAGTACTTC. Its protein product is CASSPPGQGNQETQYF. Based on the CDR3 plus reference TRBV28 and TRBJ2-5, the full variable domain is DVKVTQSSRYLVKRTGEKVFLECVQDMDHENMFWYRQDPGLGLRLIYFSYDVKMKEKGDIPEGYSVSREKKERFSLILESASTNQTSMYLCASSPPGQGNQETQYFGPGTRLLVL.

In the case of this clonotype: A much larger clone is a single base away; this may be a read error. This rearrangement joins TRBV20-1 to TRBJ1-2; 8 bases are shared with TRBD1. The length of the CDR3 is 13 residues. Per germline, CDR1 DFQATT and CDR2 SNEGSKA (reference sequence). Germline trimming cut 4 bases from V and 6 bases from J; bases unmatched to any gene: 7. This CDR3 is CSAIDGRGHGYTF. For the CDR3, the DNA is TGCAGTGCTATTGACGGCAGGGGGCATGGCTACACCTTC.

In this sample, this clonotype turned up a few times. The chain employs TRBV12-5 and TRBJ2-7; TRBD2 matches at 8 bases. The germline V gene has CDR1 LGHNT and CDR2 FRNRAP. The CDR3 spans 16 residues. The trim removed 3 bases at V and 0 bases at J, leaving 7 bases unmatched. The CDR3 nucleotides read TGTGCTAGTGGTTTAAAATCCGGGGGGGTCTCCTACGAGCAGTACTTC. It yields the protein CASGLKSGGVSYEQYF.

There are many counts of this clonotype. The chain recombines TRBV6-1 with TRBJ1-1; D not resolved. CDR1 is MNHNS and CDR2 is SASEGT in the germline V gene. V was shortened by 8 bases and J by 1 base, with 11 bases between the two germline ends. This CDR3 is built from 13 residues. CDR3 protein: CASVSGGNTEAFF. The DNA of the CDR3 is TGTGCCAGCGTTTCAGGCGGGAACACTGAAGCTTTCTTT.

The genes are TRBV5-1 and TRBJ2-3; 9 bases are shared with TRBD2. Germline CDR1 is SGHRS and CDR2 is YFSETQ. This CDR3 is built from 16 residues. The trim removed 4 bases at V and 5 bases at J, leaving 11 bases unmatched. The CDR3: CASSPAAGGRGDTQYF. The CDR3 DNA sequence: TGCGCCAGCAGCCCCGCGGCGGGAGGGCGTGGAGATACGCAGTATTTT. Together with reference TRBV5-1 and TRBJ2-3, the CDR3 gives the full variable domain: KAGVTQTPRYLIKTRGQQVTLSCSPISGHRSVSWYQQTPGQGLQFLFEYFSETQRNKGNFPGRFSGRQFSNSRSEMNVSTLELGDSALYLCASSPAAGGRGDTQYFGPGTRLTVL.

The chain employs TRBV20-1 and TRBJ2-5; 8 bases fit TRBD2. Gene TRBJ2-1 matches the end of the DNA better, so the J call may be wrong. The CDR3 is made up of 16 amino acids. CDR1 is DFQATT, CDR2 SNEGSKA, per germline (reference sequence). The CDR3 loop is CSARGPLREAPNEQFF. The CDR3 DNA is TGCAGTGCTAGAGGACCTCTGCGGGAGGCCCCCAATGAGCAGTTCTTC.